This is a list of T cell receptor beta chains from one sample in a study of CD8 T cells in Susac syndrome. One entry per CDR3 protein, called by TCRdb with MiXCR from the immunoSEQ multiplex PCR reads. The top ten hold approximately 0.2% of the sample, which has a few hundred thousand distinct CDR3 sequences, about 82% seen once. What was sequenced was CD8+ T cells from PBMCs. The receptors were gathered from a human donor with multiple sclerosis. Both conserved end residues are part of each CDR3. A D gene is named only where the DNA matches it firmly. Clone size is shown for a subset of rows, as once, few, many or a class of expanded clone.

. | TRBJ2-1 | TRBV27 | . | CASSFKAVYSYNEQFF | TGTGCCAGCAGTTTCAAAGCGGTCTACTCCTACAATGAGCAGTTCTTC
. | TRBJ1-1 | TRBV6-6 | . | CASSNTPQGFTEAFF | TGTGCCAGCAGTAATACCCCACAGGGATTCACTGAAGCTTTCTTT
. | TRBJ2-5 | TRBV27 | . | CASSFSGTGPQYF | TGTGCCAGCAGTTTTAGCGGGACAGGCCCCCAGTACTTC
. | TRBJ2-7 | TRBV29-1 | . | CSVVGEISYEQYF | TGCAGCGTTGTGGGGGAGATTAGTTACGAGCAGTACTTC
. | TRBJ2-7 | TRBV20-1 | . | CSARGGLAVSYEQYF | TGCAGTGCTAGAGGCGGGTTAGCGGTATCCTACGAGCAGTACTTC
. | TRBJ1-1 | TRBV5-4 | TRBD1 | CASFDTGTGTIF | TGTGCCAGCTTTGATACGGGGACAGGGACTATCTTT
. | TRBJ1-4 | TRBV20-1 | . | CSAVRGGGRMIATNEKLFF | TGCAGTGCTGTGAGGGGCGGCGGAAGGATGATTGCAACTAATGAAAAACTGTTTTTT
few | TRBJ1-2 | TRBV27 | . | CASSPLPAGVGYTF | TGTGCCAGCTCCCCGCTCCCGGCAGGGGTGGGCTACACCTTC
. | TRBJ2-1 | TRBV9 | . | CASSVGQSEQFF | TGTGCCAGCAGCGTAGGCCAGTCGGAGCAGTTCTTC
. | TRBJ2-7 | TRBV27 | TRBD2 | CASSGIAGLLGGYEQYF | TGTGCCAGCAGCGGTATAGCGGGACTTTTAGGGGGTTACGAGCAGTACTTC
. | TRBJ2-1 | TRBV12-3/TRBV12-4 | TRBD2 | CASSLAQREGYNEQFF | TGTGCCAGCAGTTTAGCACAGCGGGAGGGCTACAATGAGCAGTTCTTC
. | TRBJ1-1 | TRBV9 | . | CASSVGGTEAFF | TGTGCCAGCAGTGTAGGGGGCACTGAAGCTTTCTTT
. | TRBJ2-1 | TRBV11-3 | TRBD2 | CASSIRLAGVVNEQFF | TGTGCCAGCAGCATCAGACTAGCGGGAGTAGTGAATGAGCAGTTCTTC
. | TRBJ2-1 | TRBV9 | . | CASSVDSATYNEQFF | TGTGCCAGCAGCGTAGACTCTGCGACCTACAATGAGCAGTTCTTC
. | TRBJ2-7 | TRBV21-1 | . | CASSKAPGYEQYF | TGTGCCAGCAGCAAAGCACCGGGTTATGAGCAGTACTTC
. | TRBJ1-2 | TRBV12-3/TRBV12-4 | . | CASSPTAGPSYYGYTF | TGTGCCAGCAGTCCTACCGCCGGACCCTCTTACTATGGCTACACCTTC
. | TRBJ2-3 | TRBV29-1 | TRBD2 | CSVEDSGRALNTQYF | TGCAGCGTTGAGGATAGCGGGAGGGCCCTCAATACGCAGTATTTT
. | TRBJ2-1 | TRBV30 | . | CAWSPSDIEQFF | TGTGCCTGGAGTCCCTCGGACATTGAGCAGTTCTTC
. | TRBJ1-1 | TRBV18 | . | CASSSPDRFEAFF | TGTGCCAGCTCATCACCTGACAGATTTGAAGCTTTCTTT
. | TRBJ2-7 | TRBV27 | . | CASSSFSYEQYF | TGTGCCAGCAGTTCGTTCTCCTACGAGCAGTACTTC
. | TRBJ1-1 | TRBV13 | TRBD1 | CASSLAGTVPASAFF | TGTGCCAGCAGCTTAGCCGGGACAGTGCCAGCCTCGGCTTTCTTT
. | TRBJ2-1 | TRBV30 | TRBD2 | CAWSGLAENEQFF | TGTGCCTGGAGTGGGCTAGCGGAAAATGAGCAGTTCTTC
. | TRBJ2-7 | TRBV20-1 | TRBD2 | CSARYSGRDYEQYF | TGCAGTGCTAGATATAGCGGGAGGGATTACGAGCAGTACTTC
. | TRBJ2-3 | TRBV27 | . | CASSFLGDTQYF | TGTGCCAGCAGTTTTTTGGGAGATACGCAGTATTTT
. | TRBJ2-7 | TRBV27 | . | CASGDQLRSYEQYF | TGTGCCAGCGGCGATCAACTGCGCTCCTACGAGCAGTACTTC
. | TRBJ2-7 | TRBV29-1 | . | CSVEGAALMSYEQYF | TGCAGCGTTGAGGGGGCAGCACTTATGTCCTACGAGCAGTACTTC
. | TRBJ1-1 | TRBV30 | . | CAWGLAGINTEAFF | TGTGCCTGGGGTTTGGCAGGGATAAACACTGAAGCTTTCTTT
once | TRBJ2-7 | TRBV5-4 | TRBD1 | CASSLPDRDPYEQYF | TGTGCCAGCAGCTTGCCCGACAGGGACCCCTACGAGCAGTACTTC
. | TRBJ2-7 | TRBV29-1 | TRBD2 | CSVLAGGYEQYF | TGCAGCGTACTAGCGGGGGGCTACGAGCAGTACTTC
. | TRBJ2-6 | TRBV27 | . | CASSFTSPLSGANVLTF | TGTGCCAGCAGTTTCACCTCGCCCCTCTCTGGGGCCAACGTCCTGACTTTC
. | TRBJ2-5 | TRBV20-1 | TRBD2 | CSASWLAGVGGETQYF | TGCAGTGCTAGTTGGCTAGCGGGAGTGGGGGGGGAGACCCAGTACTTC
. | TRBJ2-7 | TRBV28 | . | CASTTSAEQYF | TGTGCCAGCACTACATCGGCTGAGCAGTACTTC
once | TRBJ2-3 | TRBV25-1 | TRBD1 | CASSGDRVRPTDTQYF | TGTGCCAGCAGTGGAGACAGGGTGCGGCCCACAGATACGCAGTATTTT
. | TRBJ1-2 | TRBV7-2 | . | CASSLAGGDGYTF | TGTGCCAGCAGTTTAGCAGGTGGGGATGGCTACACCTTC
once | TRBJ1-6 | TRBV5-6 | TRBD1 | CASSLLLSTGNSPLHF | TGTGCCAGCAGTCTCCTTCTCTCGACAGGGAATTCACCCCTCCACTTT
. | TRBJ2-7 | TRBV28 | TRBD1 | CASTSTGGNYEQYF | TGTGCCAGCACCTCGACAGGGGGGAACTACGAGCAGTACTTC
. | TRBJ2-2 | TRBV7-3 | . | CASNPAGGTGELFF | TGTGCCAGCAACCCGGCCGGGGGAACGGGGGAGCTGTTTTTT
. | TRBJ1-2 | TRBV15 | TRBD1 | CATSRDGFGTGGLGYTF | TGTGCCACCAGCAGAGACGGTTTCGGGACAGGGGGCCTTGGCTACACCTTC
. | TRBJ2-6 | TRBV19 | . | CASSMTDTGANVLTF | TGTGCCAGTAGTATGACGGATACTGGGGCCAACGTCCTGACTTTC
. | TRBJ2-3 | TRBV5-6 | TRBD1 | CASSRGTGVSTDTQYF | TGTGCCAGCAGCCGTGGGACAGGGGTGAGCACAGATACGCAGTATTTT
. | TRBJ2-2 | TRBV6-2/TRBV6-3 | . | CASSYIIGGPNTGELFF | TGTGCCAGCAGTTACATTATAGGAGGACCGAACACCGGGGAGCTGTTTTTT
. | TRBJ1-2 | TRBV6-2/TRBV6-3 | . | CASSYSARGYTF | TGTGCCAGCAGTTACTCGGCTCGCGGCTACACCTTC
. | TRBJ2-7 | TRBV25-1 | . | CASSEVGGTFYEQYF | TGTGCCAGCAGTGAAGTAGGGGGGACCTTCTACGAGCAGTACTTC
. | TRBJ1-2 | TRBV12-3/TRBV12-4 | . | CASSSQRVWGGYTF | TGTGCCAGCAGTTCTCAAAGGGTGTGGGGTGGCTACACCTTC
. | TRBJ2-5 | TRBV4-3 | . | CASSQLTGTGNGTQYF | TGCGCCAGCAGCCAACTAACCGGGACCGGCAATGGGACCCAGTACTTC